The 31 T cell receptor beta chains presented below share a single source sample, sequenced in a study of shared clonotypes between healthy human individuals. TCRdb's copy holds only in-frame clones and misses some; the assay was immunoSEQ multiplex PCR. This table holds some 450,000 clones, 60% to 80% found once. Source material: PBMCs. The receptors here all came from a woman aged 40 to 55 in good health. Some clones in this sample may be carry-over from other donors' samples.

The rearrangement uses TRBV7-9 and TRBJ1-2; D gene unclear. Germline V gene sequence: CDR1 SEHNR, CDR2 FQNEAQ (reference sequence). This CDR3 is built from 15 residues. V shed 1 base and J shed 5 bases, with 14 bases lying between them. CDR3 DNA: TGTGCCAGCAGCTTAGGGGCAGGTTTGGGGTATGGCTACACCTTC. Translating it yields CASSLGAGLGYGYTF.

As regards this clone: This is likely an artifact of a read error, given a far larger clone one base away. Other DNA sequences within the sample encode an identical CDR3. The gene calls are TRBV6-4 and TRBJ2-7; D gene ambiguous. The CDR3 totals 15 residues. Germline V lookup: CDR1 MRHNA, CDR2 SNTAGT. This CDR3 is CASSARPGSAHEQYF. CDR3 coding DNA: TGTGCCAGTAGTGCCAGACCCGGTTCAGCCCACGAGCAGTACTTC.

The V and J genes are TRBV6-1 and TRBJ2-5; tentative D call: TRBD2 (5 bases). Trimming pared 5 bases from V and 2 bases from J, leaving 9 bases between. The CDR3 is 13 residues long. Germline lookup yields CDR1 MNHNS and CDR2 SASEGT. Here the CDR3 DNA reads TGTGCCAGCAGTAGAGCGGAACAAGAGACCCAGTACTTC. This sequence encodes CASSRAEQETQYF.

The chain is built from TRBV7-9 and TRBJ2-7; D is possibly TRBD1 (6 bases). Deletions cut 3 bases from V and 3 bases from J, with 12 bases between. From germline, CDR1 is SEHNR and CDR2 FQNEAQ (reference sequence). The CDR3 has 14 residues. The CDR3 spells CASSFMGAIYEQYF. For the CDR3, the DNA is TGTGCCAGCAGCTTTATGGGGGCGATCTACGAGCAGTACTTC.

About this clone itself: This likely came from a read error, as a far larger clone is one base away. This chain connects TRBV25-1 to TRBJ2-3; a possible D gene is TRBD1 (6 bases). The germline CDR1 and CDR2 sequences are MGHDK and SYGVNS. Trimming cost V 2 bases and J 3 bases, with 15 bases left between them. The CDR3 totals 16 residues. The CDR3 loop reads CASSEPRRGVTDTQYF. Written as DNA, the CDR3 is TGTGCCAGCAGTGAACCACGCAGGGGTGTTACAGATACGCAGTATTTT.

This clone was seen only once. This chain links TRBV5-1 with TRBJ2-1, with a tentative D call TRBD2 (5 bases). Germline V gene data show CDR1 as SGHRS and CDR2 as YFSETQ. Trimming pared 1 base from V and 3 bases from J, leaving 11 bases between. The CDR3 has 15 amino acids. The CDR3 region is CASSLKPEGYNEQFF. The CDR3 nucleotides read TGCGCCAGCAGCTTGAAACCAGAGGGCTACAATGAGCAGTTCTTC. Together with reference TRBV5-1 and TRBJ2-1, the CDR3 gives the full variable domain: KAGVTQTPRYLIKTRGQQVTLSCSPISGHRSVSWYQQTPGQGLQFLFEYFSETQRNKGNFPGRFSGRQFSNSRSEMNVSTLELGDSALYLCASSLKPEGYNEQFFGPGTRLTVL.

V is TRBV6-1 and J is TRBJ2-7; D possibly corresponds to TRBD2 (6 bases). Germline loops: CDR1 MNHNS, CDR2 SASEGT. The CDR3 is 16 amino acids. Trimming took 3 bases from V and 4 from J, leaving 19 bases between them. The CDR3 spells CASSDPGRGASYEQYF. The CDR3, as DNA: TGTGCCAGCAGTGACCCCGGGCGGGGAGCGTCGTACGAGCAGTACTTC.

The chain uses TRBV6-5 and TRBJ2-3; D remains ambiguous. The CDR3 has 15 residues. Germline V gene data show CDR1 as MNHEY and CDR2 as SVGAGI. V was shortened by 5 bases and J by 2 bases, with 14 bases between the two germline ends. The CDR3 here is CASSPDGIITDTQYF. The CDR3 DNA sequence: TGTGCCAGCAGTCCTGATGGGATCATCACAGATACGCAGTATTTT.

DNA for the CDR3: TGTGCCAGCAGCCCAGGCTTGAGCGCTAGCGGGAGGGAGCAGTACTTC. It translates to CASSPGLSASGREQYF. The rearrangement joins TRBV4-2 to TRBJ2-7, with 11 bases that match TRBD2. Looked up from germline, CDR1 is LGHNA and CDR2 is YNFKEQ. The CDR3 is made up of 16 amino acids. Trimming took 4 bases from V and 7 from J; bases not matched to a gene: 12.

For this clone: Other DNA sequences in the sample encode the same CDR3. V is TRBV5-1 and J is TRBJ1-5; 8 nucleotides agree with TRBD1. V dropped 4 bases and J dropped 2; count of bases not matched to a gene: 2. Germline CDR1 is SGHRS and CDR2 is YFSETQ. The CDR3 spans 14 residues. This CDR3 reads CASSPGGGNQPQHF. CDR3 nucleotide sequence: TGCGCCAGCAGCCCAGGGGGCGGCAATCAGCCCCAGCATTTT.

The CDR3 spells CASSESWDTEAFF. The CDR3 DNA sequence: TGTGCCAGCAGTGAAAGTTGGGACACTGAAGCTTTCTTT. The chain is built from TRBV6-1 and TRBJ1-1, with D hard to call. Germline V gives CDR1 MNHNS, CDR2 SASEGT. The length of the CDR3 is 13 residues. With 2 bases removed from V and 3 bases from J, the gap between germline ends came to 7 bases.

This clone was counted at least ten times. The chain links TRBV7-9 to TRBJ1-4; D is ambiguous. V dropped 3 bases and J dropped 8 bases, with 16 bases sitting between them. The CDR3 covers 15 residues. The V gene's germline CDR1 is SEHNR and CDR2 FQNEAQ (reference sequence). DNA of the CDR3: TGTGCCAGCAGCTTTGCGTCTACCTCTGCGGAAAAACTGTTTTTT. This codes for CASSFASTSAEKLFF.

This sequence joins TRBV5-5 and TRBJ2-7; 8 bases fit TRBD1. Germline V gene sequence: CDR1 SGHKS, CDR2 YYEKEE (reference sequence). The length of the CDR3 is 15 residues. V lost 1 base and J lost 3; bases outside the gene matches: 6. The CDR3 sequence is CASSLLLQGVYEQYF. As DNA, the CDR3 is TGTGCCAGCAGCTTGCTACTACAGGGGGTCTACGAGCAGTACTTC.

The chain uses TRBV6-4 and TRBJ1-2; D unclear. The germline gives CDR1 MRHNA, CDR2 SNTAGT. The CDR3 has 13 residues. V lost 2 bases and J 4 bases, leaving 8 bases between the germline ends. This CDR3 is CASSDPEAYGYTF. The CDR3 nucleotides read TGTGCCAGCAGTGACCCCGAAGCCTATGGCTACACCTTC.

This chain connects TRBV11-2 to TRBJ1-4; D not resolved. The germline V and J ends were trimmed by 5 bases and 8 bases, with 15 bases remaining between them. This CDR3 has 14 amino acids. Germline assignment: CDR1 SGHAT and CDR2 FQNNGV. Here the CDR3 reads CASSQTPVTEKLFF. The CDR3 bases are TGTGCCAGCAGCCAAACACCAGTCACGGAAAAACTGTTTTTT.

The chain joins TRBV19 to TRBJ2-3, with D possibly matching TRBD1 (5 bases). The CDR3 has 15 amino acids. Trimming cost V 5 bases and J 0 bases, with 12 bases left between them. The germline gives CDR1 LNHDA, CDR2 SQIVND (reference sequence). CDR3 nucleotide sequence: TGTGCCAGTAGTCCGTGGACACCCAGCACAGATACGCAGTATTTT. Encoded protein: CASSPWTPSTDTQYF.

This clone was observed many times. This rearrangement joins TRBV30 to TRBJ1-5; D unresolved. This CDR3 contains 15 residues. Per germline, CDR1 GTSNPN and CDR2 SVGIG (reference sequence). Trimming took 0 bases from V and 4 from J, leaving 13 bases between them. CDR3 sequence: CAWSVLPDTNQPQHF. In DNA form, the CDR3 reads TGTGCCTGGAGTGTACTGCCAGATACTAATCAGCCCCAGCATTTT.

V usage is TRBV28 and J usage is TRBJ2-7, with D tentatively TRBD1 (7 bases). Per the germline V gene, CDR1 is MDHEN and CDR2 is SYDVKM. The ends were cut back, 8 bases at V and 3 bases at J, with 14 bases in the middle. The CDR3 length is 13 residues. CDR3 sequence: CASGRGVFYEQYF. As DNA, the CDR3 is TGTGCCAGCGGCAGGGGGGTATTCTACGAGCAGTACTTC.

The genes are TRBV2 and TRBJ1-1; no clear D. Germline lookup yields CDR1 SNHLY and CDR2 FYNNEI. The V end was cut by 5 bases, the J end by 5 bases, with 6 bases between. This CDR3 spans 11 amino acids. The CDR3 DNA follows: TGTGCCAGCAGTCCGCGGACTGAAGCTTTCTTT. Translated, it gives CASSPRTEAFF.

The gene calls are TRBV27 and TRBJ2-7; 9 bases are a match to TRBD2. The V gene's germline CDR1 is MNHEY and CDR2 SMNVEV (reference sequence). The CDR3 consists of 17 residues. Germline trimming cut 2 bases from V and 2 bases from J; bases unmatched to any gene: 10. Here the CDR3 reads CASSLALAGIGAYEQYF. Written as DNA, the CDR3 is TGTGCCAGCAGTTTAGCTCTAGCGGGAATCGGCGCCTACGAGCAGTACTTC.

The genes are TRBV12-5 and TRBJ2-3; the match to TRBD2 covers 9 bases. The CDR3 sequence is 15 residues long. The V and J ends lost 1 base and 6 bases, in that order; junction bases with no gene match: 5. Germline CDR1 and CDR2: LGHNT and FRNRAP. The CDR3 nucleotides are TGTGCTAGTGGTTTGGGCGGGAGGGCCTTGGATACGCAGTATTTT. It specifies CASGLGGRALDTQYF.

The chain has TRBV7-2 and TRBJ1-3, with D possibly TRBD1 on 6 matching bases. Germline V gene sequence: CDR1 SGHTA, CDR2 FQGNSA. Trimming removed 2 bases at V and 0 bases at J, with 14 bases between. This CDR3 comprises 17 residues. This chain's CDR3 is CASSLYQGTSSGNTIYF. CDR3 bases: TGTGCCAGCAGCTTATACCAGGGGACGAGCTCTGGAAACACCATATATTTT.

The chain uses TRBV18 and TRBJ2-7; 8 positions match TRBD2. The junction had 6 bases not matched to a gene; V was cut back by 2 bases and J by 6 bases. The CDR3 extends over 14 amino acids. Germline assignment: CDR1 KGHSH and CDR2 LQKENI. The CDR3 sequence is CASSPVREGGEQYF. Written as DNA, the CDR3 is TGTGCCAGCTCACCAGTACGGGAGGGGGGCGAGCAGTACTTC.

The chain joins TRBV30 to TRBJ2-1, with a possible D match to TRBD2 (6 bases). From germline, CDR1 is GTSNPN and CDR2 SVGIG (reference sequence). The CDR3 runs to 17 residues. Trimming left V 1 base short and J 0 bases short, with 16 bases between. CDR3 bases: TGTGCCTGGAGTGGACCCCTAGCGCCGAGCTCCTACAATGAGCAGTTCTTC. Translation: CAWSGPLAPSSYNEQFF. Together with reference TRBV30 and TRBJ2-1, the CDR3 gives the full variable domain: SQTIHQWPATLVQPVGSPLSLECTVEGTSNPNLYWYRQAAGRGLQLLFYSVGIGQISSEVPQNLSASRPQDRQFILSSKKLLLSDSGFYLCAWSGPLAPSSYNEQFFGPGTRLTVL.

This clone was counted many times. This specimen includes other DNA sequences encoding the same CDR3. The rearrangement joins TRBV2 to TRBJ2-1, with 8 bases lining up with TRBD2. Trimming removed 6 bases from V and 6 bases from J; junction bases left unmatched: 10. CDR3 length equals 15 residues. The germline V gene has CDR1 SNHLY and CDR2 FYNNEI. The CDR3 protein is CASRRAGGGSNEQFF. In DNA, the CDR3 is TGTGCCAGCAGGCGTGCGGGGGGAGGGTCCAATGAGCAGTTCTTC.

In the case of this clone: The junction and the germline gene differ at one end; a read error may be behind it. The J gene is TRBJ1-3, the V gene TRBV18, with D unresolved. CDR3 length: 16 residues. The germline gives CDR1 KGHSH, CDR2 LQKENI. Here the CDR3 reads CASSPATSPTGNTIYF. The CDR3 DNA is TGTGCCAGCTCACCGGCAACAAGTCCCACTGGGAACACCATATATTTT.

The table lists this clone with a count of one. The CDR3 here is CASSFRTSSTDTQYF. The CDR3 DNA reads as TGTGCCAGCAGCTTCAGGACGTCTAGCACAGATACGCAGTATTTT. The chain uses TRBV13 and TRBJ2-3; D not certain. V dropped 3 bases and J dropped 0 bases, with 10 bases sitting between them. Germline assignment: CDR1 PRHDT and CDR2 FYEKMQ (reference sequence). There are 15 residues in the CDR3.

The chain links TRBV19 to TRBJ2-2, with TRBD1 as a possible D gene (5 bases). The CDR3 loop spans 13 amino acids. Trimming left V 7 bases short and J 7 bases short, with 13 bases between. Germline lookup yields CDR1 LNHDA and CDR2 SQIVND (reference sequence). The CDR3 nucleotides are TGTGCCAGTAAGGGGAAAATTGGCGGGGAGCTGTTTTTT. It is translated as CASKGKIGGELFF.

This clone appeared a few times. This chain uses TRBV6-6 with TRBJ1-2, with 8 bases lining up with TRBD1. Germline V gene sequence: CDR1 MNHNY, CDR2 SVGAGI (reference sequence). The length of the CDR3 is 13 residues. V trimming: 6 bases; J trimming: 5 bases; junction bases outside the gene matches: 5. The CDR3 sequence is CASSPGQDYGYTF. As DNA, the CDR3 is TGTGCCAGCAGCCCGGGACAGGATTATGGCTACACCTTC.

The CDR3 here is CASSQFFGTGKMNTEAFF. In DNA, the CDR3 is TGTGCCAGCAGCCAGTTTTTCGGGACAGGAAAAATGAACACTGAAGCTTTCTTT. The V and J genes are TRBV14 and TRBJ1-1; 8 nucleotides agree with TRBD1. Germline V CDR1 and CDR2: SGHDN, FVKESK. The J segment lost 0 bases and the V segment lost 3 bases, leaving 12 bases of the junction unmatched. The CDR3 runs to 18 residues.

The chain recombines TRBV19 with TRBJ2-7; 14 bases line up with TRBD2. Germline CDR1 is LNHDA and CDR2 is SQIVND (reference sequence). CDR3 size: 17 residues. The V segment lost 8 bases and the J segment 2 bases; nucleotides outside the gene matches: 11. CDR3 residues: CASHGTSGSYGTYEQYF. CDR3 nucleotide sequence: TGTGCCAGTCACGGGACTAGCGGGAGTTACGGGACCTACGAGCAGTACTTC.